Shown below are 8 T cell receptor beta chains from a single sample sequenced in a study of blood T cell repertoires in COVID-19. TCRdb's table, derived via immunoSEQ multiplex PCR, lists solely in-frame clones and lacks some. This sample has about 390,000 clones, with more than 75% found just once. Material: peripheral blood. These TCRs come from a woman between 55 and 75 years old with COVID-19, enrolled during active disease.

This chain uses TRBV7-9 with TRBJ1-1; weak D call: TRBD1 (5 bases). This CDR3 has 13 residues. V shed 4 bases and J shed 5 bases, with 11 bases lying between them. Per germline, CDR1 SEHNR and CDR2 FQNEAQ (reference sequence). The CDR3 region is CASSWVGGTEAFF. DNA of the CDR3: TGTGCCAGCAGCTGGGTGGGGGGAACTGAAGCTTTCTTT. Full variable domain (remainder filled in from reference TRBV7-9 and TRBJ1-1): DTGVSQNPRHKITKRGQNVTFRCDPISEHNRLYWYRQTLGQGPEFLTYFQNEAQLEKSRLLSDRFSAERPKGSFSTLEIQRTEQGDSAMYLCASSWVGGTEAFFGQGTRLTVV.

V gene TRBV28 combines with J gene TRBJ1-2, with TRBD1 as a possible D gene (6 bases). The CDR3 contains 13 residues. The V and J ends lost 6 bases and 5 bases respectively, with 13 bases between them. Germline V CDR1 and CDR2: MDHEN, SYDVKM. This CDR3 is CASSENREYGYTF. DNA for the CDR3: TGTGCCAGCAGCGAAAACAGGGAGTATGGCTACACCTTC.

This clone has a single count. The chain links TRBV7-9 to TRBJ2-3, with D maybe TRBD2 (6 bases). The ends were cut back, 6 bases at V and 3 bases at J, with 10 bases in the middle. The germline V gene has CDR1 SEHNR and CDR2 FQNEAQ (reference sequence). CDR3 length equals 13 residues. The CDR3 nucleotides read TGTGCCAGCAGGGGGGGAGATACAGATACGCAGTATTTT. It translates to CASRGGDTDTQYF. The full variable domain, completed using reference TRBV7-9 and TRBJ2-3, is DTGVSQNPRHKITKRGQNVTFRCDPISEHNRLYWYRQTLGQGPEFLTYFQNEAQLEKSRLLSDRFSAERPKGSFSTLEIQRTEQGDSAMYLCASRGGDTDTQYFGPGTRLTVL.

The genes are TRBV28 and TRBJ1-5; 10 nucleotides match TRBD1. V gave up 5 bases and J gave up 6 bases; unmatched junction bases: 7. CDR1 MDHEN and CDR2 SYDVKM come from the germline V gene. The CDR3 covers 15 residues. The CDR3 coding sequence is TGTGCCAGCAGTACCGGGACAGGGGCGCGTCAGCCCCAGCATTTT. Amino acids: CASSTGTGARQPQHF.

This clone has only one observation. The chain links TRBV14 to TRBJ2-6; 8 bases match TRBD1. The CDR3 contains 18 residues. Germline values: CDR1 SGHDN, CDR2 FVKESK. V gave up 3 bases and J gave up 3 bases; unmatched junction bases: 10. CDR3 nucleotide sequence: TGTGCCAGCAGCCAGATTCCCGGGACAGGAGGTGGGGCCAACGTCCTGACTTTC. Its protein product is CASSQIPGTGGGANVLTF. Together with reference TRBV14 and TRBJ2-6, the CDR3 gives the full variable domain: EAGVTQFPSHSVIEKGQTVTLRCDPISGHDNLYWYRRVMGKEIKFLLHFVKESKQDESGMPNNRFLAERTGGTYSTLKVQPAELEDSGVYFCASSQIPGTGGGANVLTFGAGSRLTVL.

In DNA form, the CDR3 reads TGTGCCAGTAGTAGGGAGGTCTATGGCTACACCTTC. Translating gives CASSREVYGYTF. The gene calls are TRBV19 and TRBJ1-2, with D unclear. Between the trimmed V and J ends, which lost 4 bases and 4 bases, there was a span of 7 bases. Germline V gene lookup returns CDR1 LNHDA and CDR2 SQIVND (reference sequence). This CDR3 comprises 12 residues.

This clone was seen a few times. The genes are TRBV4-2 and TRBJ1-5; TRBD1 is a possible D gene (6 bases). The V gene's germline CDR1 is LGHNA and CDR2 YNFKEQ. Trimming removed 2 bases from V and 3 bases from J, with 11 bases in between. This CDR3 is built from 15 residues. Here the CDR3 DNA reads TGTGCCAGCAGCCAAAACAGGGCCCTCAATCAGCCCCAGCATTTT. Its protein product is CASSQNRALNQPQHF.

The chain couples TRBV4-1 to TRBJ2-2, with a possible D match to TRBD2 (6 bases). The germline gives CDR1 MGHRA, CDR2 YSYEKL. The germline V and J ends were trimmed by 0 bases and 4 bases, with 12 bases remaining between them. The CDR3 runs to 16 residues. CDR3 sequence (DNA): TGCGCCAGCAGCCAAGAATCTAGCGATCCCACCGGGGAGCTGTTTTTT. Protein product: CASSQESSDPTGELFF.